Listed below are T cell receptor beta chains from one sample, sequenced in a study of T cell repertoires in aging, cancer and after chemotherapy. One entry per CDR3 protein results from TCRdb running MiXCR on the multiplex PCR reads. The data hold fewer than 9,500 distinct CDR3 sequences, with less than 70% observed a single time. Material: blood. The origin of the receptors is a human donor with a solid tumor. The CDR3 runs from the conserved cysteine through the conserved F or W. A D gene is named only where the DNA matches it firmly. Size is omitted from some rows. Given values are once, few, many or a class for expanded clones.

clone_size	cdr3_length	v_call	j_call	d_call	cdr3_nt	cdr3_aa
.	16	TRBV7-9	TRBJ2-2	TRBD2	TGTGCCAGCAGCTTAGTCGCTAGCGGGAGGACCGGGGAGCTGTTTTTT	CASSLVASGRTGELFF
.	16	TRBV20-1	TRBJ2-1	.	TGCAGTGCTAGAGGACCCTTCCGGCCGTCCTACAATGAGCAGTTCTTC	CSARGPFRPSYNEQFF
once	19	TRBV7-9	TRBJ2-7	TRBD2	TGTGCCAGCAGCTTGATCGGGTTGGCTAGCGGGAGGGCCCCCTACGAGCAGTACTTC	CASSLIGLASGRAPYEQYF
.	16	TRBV7-6	TRBJ2-3	TRBD1	TGTGCCAGCAGCTTAGATTACAGGGGAAGCGCAGATACGCAGTATTTT	CASSLDYRGSADTQYF
.	12	TRBV28	TRBJ1-5	.	TGTGCCAGCACCGTTAGCAATCAGCCCCAGCATTTT	CASTVSNQPQHF
few	16	TRBV7-3	TRBJ1-5	.	TGTGCCAGCAGCTTAGCGCCGGATACCGGCAATCAGCCCCAGCATTTT	CASSLAPDTGNQPQHF
.	14	TRBV19	TRBJ1-6	TRBD1	TGTGCCAGTAGTATAACAGGGGTAAATTCACCCCTCCACTTT	CASSITGVNSPLHF
.	16	TRBV12-3/TRBV12-4	TRBJ2-1	TRBD2	TGTGCCAGCACCCTTCGGACTAGCGGGAGGTACAATGAGCAGTTCTTC	CASTLRTSGRYNEQFF
.	13	TRBV28	TRBJ2-5	TRBD2	TGTGCCAGCAGAGAGGGAGGGAAGGAGACCCAGTACTTC	CASREGGKETQYF
few	14	TRBV6-5	TRBJ1-6	.	TGTGCCAGCAGTCCGGGACGTTATAATTCACCCCTCCACTTT	CASSPGRYNSPLHF
.	15	TRBV11-2	TRBJ2-7	TRBD1	TGTGCCAGCAGCTCCCTATCCCTCAGGGGGCAGGAGCAGTACTTC	CASSSLSLRGQEQYF
once	15	TRBV30	TRBJ2-3	TRBD2	TGTGCCTGGAGGAGGACTAGCGGAGACACAGATACGCAGTATTTT	CAWRRTSGDTDTQYF
.	18	TRBV4-3	TRBJ2-2	.	TGCGCCAGCAGCCCGAACCTTTTAGGGGGGCGGTTTACCGGGGAGCTGTTTTTT	CASSPNLLGGRFTGELFF
.	15	TRBV11-3	TRBJ1-1	TRBD1	TGTGCCAGCAGCTTAGGCAGGGGGTTGAACACTGAAGCTTTCTTT	CASSLGRGLNTEAFF
.	13	TRBV6-5	TRBJ2-7	.	TGTGCCAGCAGTTACTCGGGGATCGGCGAGCAGTACTTC	CASSYSGIGEQYF
.	16	TRBV12-3/TRBV12-4	TRBJ2-3	TRBD2	TGTGCCAGCAGTAGCCTAGCGGGAGACTACACAGATACGCAGTATTTT	CASSSLAGDYTDTQYF
.	15	TRBV29-1	TRBJ2-1	TRBD2	TGCAGCGTTGAAGACGGCGGGAGGGTGGAGAATGAGCAGTTCTTC	CSVEDGGRVENEQFF
few	13	TRBV30	TRBJ2-7	.	TGTGCCTGGACGAGCCTTTTGGGCTACGAGCAGTACTTC	CAWTSLLGYEQYF
.	15	TRBV5-5	TRBJ2-2	TRBD2	TGTGCCAGCAGCTTGGCTCGGGGGGTCACCGGGGAGCTGTTTTTT	CASSLARGVTGELFF
.	13	TRBV5-1	TRBJ2-3	.	TGCGCCAGCAGCTTGGTGCCTTTGGAAACGCAGTATTTT	CASSLVPLETQYF
.	13	TRBV19	TRBJ2-3	TRBD2	TGTGCCACCGCCGGGAGGTTGGCAGATACGCAGTATTTT	CATAGRLADTQYF
.	18	TRBV21-1	TRBJ2-7	.	TGTGCCAGCAGCCCAGGGGTAGCGGGAGGGCCGCGAGGCTACGAGCAGTACTTC	CASSPGVAGGPRGYEQYF
.	15	TRBV7-3	TRBJ2-3	TRBD2	TGTGCCAGCAGTTTGGGGGGGATTAGCACAGATACGCAGTATTTT	CASSLGGISTDTQYF
.	17	TRBV5-4	TRBJ2-2	TRBD2	TGTGCCAGCAGTCCAGGACTAGCGGGAGGGTCGACCGGGGAGCTGTTTTTT	CASSPGLAGGSTGELFF
.	13	TRBV28	TRBJ1-2	TRBD1	TGTGCCAGCAGCCCGGGACAGGGGTATGGCTACACCTTC	CASSPGQGYGYTF
.	14	TRBV6-5	TRBJ2-5	.	TGTGCCAGCAGTTACCAAGCGGGTCAAGAGACCCAGTACTTC	CASSYQAGQETQYF
once	11	TRBV6-5	TRBJ2-1	.	TGTGCCAGCAGTTCTGGCCCGGAGCAGTTCTTC	CASSSGPEQFF
few	17	TRBV18	TRBJ1-3	.	TGTGCCAGCTCACCAAGAGTAGACTCTCTCTCTGGAAACACCATATATTTT	CASSPRVDSLSGNTIYF
.	16	TRBV7-2	TRBJ1-3	.	TGCGCCAGCAGCCAAGGAGCAGACCTCTCTGGAAACACCATATATTTT	CASSQGADLSGNTIYF